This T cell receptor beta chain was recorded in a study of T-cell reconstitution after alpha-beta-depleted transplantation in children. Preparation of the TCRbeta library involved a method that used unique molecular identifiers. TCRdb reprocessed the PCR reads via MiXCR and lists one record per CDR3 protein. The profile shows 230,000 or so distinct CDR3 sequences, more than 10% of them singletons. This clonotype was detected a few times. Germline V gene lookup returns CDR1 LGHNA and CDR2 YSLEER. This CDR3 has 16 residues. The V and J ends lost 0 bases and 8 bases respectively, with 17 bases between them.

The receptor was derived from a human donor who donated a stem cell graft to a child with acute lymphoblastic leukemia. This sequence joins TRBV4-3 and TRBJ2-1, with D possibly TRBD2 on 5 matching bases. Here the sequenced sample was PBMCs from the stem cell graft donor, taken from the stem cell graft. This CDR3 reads CASSQEGVGPADEQFF. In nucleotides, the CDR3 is TGCGCCAGCAGCCAAGAAGGTGTCGGACCAGCGGATGAGCAGTTCTTC.